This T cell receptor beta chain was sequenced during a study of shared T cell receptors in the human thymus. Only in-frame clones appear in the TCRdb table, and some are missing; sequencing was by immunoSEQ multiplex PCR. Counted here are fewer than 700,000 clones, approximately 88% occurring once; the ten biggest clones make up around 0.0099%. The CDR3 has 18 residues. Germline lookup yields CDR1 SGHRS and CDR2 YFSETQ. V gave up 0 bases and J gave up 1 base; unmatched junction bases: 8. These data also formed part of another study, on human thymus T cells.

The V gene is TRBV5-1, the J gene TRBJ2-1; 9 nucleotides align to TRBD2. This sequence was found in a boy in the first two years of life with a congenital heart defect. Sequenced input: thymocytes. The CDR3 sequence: CASSLVSGSRGSYNEQFF. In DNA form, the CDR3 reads TGCGCCAGCAGCTTGGTTAGCGGGAGTAGGGGTTCCTACAATGAGCAGTTCTTC. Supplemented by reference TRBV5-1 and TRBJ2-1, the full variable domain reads KAGVTQTPRYLIKTRGQQVTLSCSPISGHRSVSWYQQTPGQGLQFLFEYFSETQRNKGNFPGRFSGRQFSNSRSEMNVSTLELGDSALYLCASSLVSGSRGSYNEQFFGPGTRLTVL.